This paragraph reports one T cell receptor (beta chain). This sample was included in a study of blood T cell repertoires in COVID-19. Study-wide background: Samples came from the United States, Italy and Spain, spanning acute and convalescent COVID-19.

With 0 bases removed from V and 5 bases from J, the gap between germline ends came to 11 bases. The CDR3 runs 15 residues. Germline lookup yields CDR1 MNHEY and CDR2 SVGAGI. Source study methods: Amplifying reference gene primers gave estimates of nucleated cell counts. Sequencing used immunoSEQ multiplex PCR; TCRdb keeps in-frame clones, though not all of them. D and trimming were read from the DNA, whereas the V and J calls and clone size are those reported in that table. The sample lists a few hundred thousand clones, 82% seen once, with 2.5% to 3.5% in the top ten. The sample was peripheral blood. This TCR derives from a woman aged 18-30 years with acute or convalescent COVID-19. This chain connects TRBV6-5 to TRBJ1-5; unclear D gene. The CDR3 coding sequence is TGTGCCAGCAGTTACTCGAGTTCGGGGTATCAGCCCCAGCATTTT. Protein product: CASSYSSSGYQPQHF.